These 7 T cell receptor beta chains were all obtained from the same sample, sequenced in a study of blood T cell repertoires in COVID-19. Some clones are missing from TCRdb's copy, which holds only in-frame ones; the method was immunoSEQ multiplex PCR. The sample yields just over 200,000 clones, 86% seen once. Sequencing was carried out using peripheral blood. Receptors were obtained from an elderly man with acute or convalescent COVID-19.

This clone has just one count. This sequence joins TRBV9 and TRBJ2-2; TRBD2 is a possible D gene (5 bases). The CDR3 consists of 16 residues. The V gene lost 0 bases and the J gene lost 2 bases, with 11 bases spanning the gap. Germline lookup yields CDR1 SGDLS and CDR2 YYNGEE. The CDR3 DNA reads as TGTGCCAGCAGCGTAGATGCTAGCCCAAACACCGGGGAGCTGTTTTTT. Amino acids: CASSVDASPNTGELFF.

This chain links TRBV24-1 with TRBJ2-5, with D perhaps TRBD2 (6 bases). Trimming left V 9 bases short and J 1 base short, with 14 bases between. Germline-derived CDR1 and CDR2 are KGHDR and SFDVKD. The CDR3 runs 14 residues. As DNA, the CDR3 is TGTGCCACCCAGGGCGGGGCCCTCCAAGAGACCCAGTACTTC. Amino acids: CATQGGALQETQYF.

This sequence joins TRBV30 and TRBJ1-4; D remains unclear. With 4 bases removed from V and 5 bases from J, the gap between germline ends came to 5 bases. CDR1 and CDR2 from the germline V gene are GTSNPN and SVGIG (reference sequence). This CDR3 contains 11 residues. The CDR3 region is CAWKSNEKLFF. The CDR3 nucleotides are TGTGCCTGGAAATCAAATGAAAAACTGTTTTTT.

The V gene is TRBV13, the J gene TRBJ1-2; 9 positions agree with TRBD1. The CDR3 has 14 amino acids. CDR1 and CDR2 (germline): PRHDT, FYEKMQ (reference sequence). V lost 5 bases to trimming and J lost 2 bases; unmatched junction nucleotides: 3. CDR3 in amino acids: CASSQGTGNYGYTF. The CDR3 nucleotides are TGTGCCAGCAGCCAGGGGACAGGGAACTATGGCTACACCTTC.

V gene TRBV6-5 combines with J gene TRBJ1-3; D gene unclear. CDR1 MNHEY and CDR2 SVGAGI come from the germline V gene. This CDR3 has 13 residues. The V and J ends lost 6 bases and 7 bases respectively, with 13 bases between them. This CDR3 is CASSSGQRNTIYF. CDR3 DNA: TGTGCCAGCAGCTCCGGCCAGAGGAACACCATATATTTT.

V usage is TRBV19 and J usage is TRBJ2-5, with 8 nucleotides matching TRBD1. The CDR3 is 13 residues long. The germline CDR1 and CDR2 sequences are LNHDA and SQIVND (reference sequence). The junction had 2 bases not matched to a gene; V was cut back by 3 bases and J by 5 bases. The CDR3 bases are TGTGCCAGTAGTATCAGGGGGCGGGAGACCCAGTACTTC. Its protein is CASSIRGRETQYF.

Comments on this clone: A read error may produce the germline difference seen at one junction end. The CDR3 DNA reads TGTGCTAGTAGTGGGGCGGGACGGAGAGAGACAGATACGCAGTATTTT. Protein product: CASSGAGRRETDTQYF. The chain combines TRBV19 with TRBJ2-3; perhaps TRBD2 as D (6 bases). The CDR3 consists of 16 residues. Germline CDR1 and CDR2: LNHDA and SQIVND (reference sequence).